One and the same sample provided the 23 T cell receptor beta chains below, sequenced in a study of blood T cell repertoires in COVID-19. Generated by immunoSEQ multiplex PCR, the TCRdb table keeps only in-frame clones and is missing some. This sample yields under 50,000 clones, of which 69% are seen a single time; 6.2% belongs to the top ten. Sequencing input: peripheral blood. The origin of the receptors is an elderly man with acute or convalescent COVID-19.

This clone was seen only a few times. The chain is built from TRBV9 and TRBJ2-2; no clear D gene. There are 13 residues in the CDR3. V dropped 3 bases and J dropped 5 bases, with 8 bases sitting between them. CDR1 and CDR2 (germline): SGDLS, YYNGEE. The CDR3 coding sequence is TGTGCCAGCAGCGATACTCCGACCGGGGAGCTGTTTTTT. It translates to CASSDTPTGELFF.

CDR3 sequence: CASSANGLAGDTQYF. The CDR3 DNA is TGTGCCAGCAGTGCAAACGGACTAGCGGGGGATACGCAGTATTTT. The rearrangement joins TRBV6-4 to TRBJ2-3; 12 nucleotides match TRBD2. V trimming: 4 bases; J trimming: 6 bases; junction bases outside the gene matches: 5. CDR1 is MRHNA, CDR2 SNTAGT, per germline. The CDR3 is 15 residues long.

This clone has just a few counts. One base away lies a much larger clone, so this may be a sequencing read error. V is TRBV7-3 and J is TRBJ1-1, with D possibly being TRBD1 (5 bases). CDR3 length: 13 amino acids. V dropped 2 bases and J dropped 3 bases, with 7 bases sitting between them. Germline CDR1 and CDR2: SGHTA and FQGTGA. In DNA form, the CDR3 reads TGTGCCAGCAGCTTATGGGGGGACACTGAAGCTTTCTTT. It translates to CASSLWGDTEAFF.

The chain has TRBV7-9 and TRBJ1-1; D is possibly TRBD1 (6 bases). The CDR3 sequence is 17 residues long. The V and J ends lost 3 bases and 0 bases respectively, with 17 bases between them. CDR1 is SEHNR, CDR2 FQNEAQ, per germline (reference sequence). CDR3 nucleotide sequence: TGTGCCAGCAGCTTGTCAGACAGGACCGACCTGAACACTGAAGCTTTCTTT. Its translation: CASSLSDRTDLNTEAFF. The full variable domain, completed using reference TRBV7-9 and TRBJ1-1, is DTGVSQNPRHKITKRGQNVTFRCDPISEHNRLYWYRQTLGQGPEFLTYFQNEAQLEKSRLLSDRFSAERPKGSFSTLEIQRTEQGDSAMYLCASSLSDRTDLNTEAFFGQGTRLTVV.

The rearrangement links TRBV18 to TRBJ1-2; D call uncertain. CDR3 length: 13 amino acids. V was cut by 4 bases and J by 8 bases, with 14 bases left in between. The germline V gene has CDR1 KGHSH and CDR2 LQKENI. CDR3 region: CASSLSQEGGYTF. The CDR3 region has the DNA TGTGCCAGCTCACTAAGTCAGGAAGGAGGCTACACCTTC.

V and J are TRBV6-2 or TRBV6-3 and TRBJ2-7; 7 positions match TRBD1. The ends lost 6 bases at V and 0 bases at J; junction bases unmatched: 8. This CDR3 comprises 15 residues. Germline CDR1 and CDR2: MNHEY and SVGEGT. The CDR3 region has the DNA TGTGCCAGCAGCTCTGGACAGGATATCTCCTACGAGCAGTACTTC. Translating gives CASSSGQDISYEQYF.

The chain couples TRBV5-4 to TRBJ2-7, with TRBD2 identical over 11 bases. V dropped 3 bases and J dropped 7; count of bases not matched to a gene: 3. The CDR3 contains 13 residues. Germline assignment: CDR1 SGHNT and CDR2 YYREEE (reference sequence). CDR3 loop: CASSSGLADEQYF. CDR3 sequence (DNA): TGTGCCAGCAGCTCGGGACTAGCGGATGAGCAGTACTTC.

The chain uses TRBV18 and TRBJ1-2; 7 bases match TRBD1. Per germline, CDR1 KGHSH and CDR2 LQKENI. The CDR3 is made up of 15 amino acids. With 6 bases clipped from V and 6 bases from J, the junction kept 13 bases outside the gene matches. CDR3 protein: CASSPTGDRAHGYTF. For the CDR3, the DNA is TGTGCCAGCTCCCCTACAGGGGACCGAGCCCATGGCTACACCTTC.

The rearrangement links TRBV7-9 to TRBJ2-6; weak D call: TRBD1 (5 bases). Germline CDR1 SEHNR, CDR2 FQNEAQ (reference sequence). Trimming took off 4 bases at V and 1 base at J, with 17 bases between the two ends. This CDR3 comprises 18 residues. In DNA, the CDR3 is TGTGCCAGCAGCTCTAACTCCAGGGTACTGTCTGGGGCCAACGTCCTGACTTTC. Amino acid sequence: CASSSNSRVLSGANVLTF.

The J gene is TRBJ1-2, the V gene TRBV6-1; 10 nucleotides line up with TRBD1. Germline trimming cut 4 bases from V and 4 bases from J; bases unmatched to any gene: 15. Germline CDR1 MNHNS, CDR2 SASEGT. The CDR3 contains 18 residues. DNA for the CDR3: TGTGCCAGCAGTGCCCTTCTGACAGGGGGCGATTTGAGCTATGGCTACACCTTC. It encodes CASSALLTGGDLSYGYTF.

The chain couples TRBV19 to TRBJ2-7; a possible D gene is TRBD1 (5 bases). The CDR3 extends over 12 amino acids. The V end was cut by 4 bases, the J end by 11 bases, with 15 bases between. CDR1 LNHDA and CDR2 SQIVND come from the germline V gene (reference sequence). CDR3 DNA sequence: TGTGCCAGTAGTAACGAGGCAGGGTGGGAGTACTTC. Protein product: CASSNEAGWEYF.

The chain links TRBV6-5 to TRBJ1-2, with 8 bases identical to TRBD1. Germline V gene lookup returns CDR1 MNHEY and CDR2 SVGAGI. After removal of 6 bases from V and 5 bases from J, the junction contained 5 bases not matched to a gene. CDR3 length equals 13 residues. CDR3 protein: CASSPTGEYGYTF. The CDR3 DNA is TGTGCCAGCAGCCCGACAGGGGAATATGGCTACACCTTC.

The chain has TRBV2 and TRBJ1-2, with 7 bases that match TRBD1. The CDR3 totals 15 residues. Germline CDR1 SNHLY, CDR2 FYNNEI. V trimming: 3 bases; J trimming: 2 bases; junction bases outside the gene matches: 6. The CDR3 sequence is CASSEPDRLNYGYTF. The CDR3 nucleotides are TGTGCCAGCAGTGAGCCGGACAGGCTCAACTATGGCTACACCTTC. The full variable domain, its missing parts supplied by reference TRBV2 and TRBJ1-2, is EPEVTQTPSHQVTQMGQEVILRCVPISNHLYFYWYRQILGQKVEFLVSFYNNEISEKSEIFDDQFSVERPDGSNFTLKIRSTKLEDSAMYFCASSEPDRLNYGYTFGSGTRLTVV.

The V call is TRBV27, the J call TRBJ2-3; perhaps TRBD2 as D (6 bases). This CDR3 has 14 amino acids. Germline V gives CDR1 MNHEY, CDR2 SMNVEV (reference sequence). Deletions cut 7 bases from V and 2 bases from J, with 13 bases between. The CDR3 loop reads CASTPGLFTDTQYF. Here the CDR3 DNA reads TGTGCCAGCACCCCGGGACTCTTCACAGATACGCAGTATTTT.

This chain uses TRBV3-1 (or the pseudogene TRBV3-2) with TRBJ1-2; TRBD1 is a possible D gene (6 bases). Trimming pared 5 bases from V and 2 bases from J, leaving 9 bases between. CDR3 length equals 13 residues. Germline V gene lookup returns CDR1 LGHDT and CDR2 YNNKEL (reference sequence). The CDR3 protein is CASSIRGNYGYTF. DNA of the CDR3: TGTGCCAGCAGCATCAGGGGCAACTATGGCTACACCTTC.

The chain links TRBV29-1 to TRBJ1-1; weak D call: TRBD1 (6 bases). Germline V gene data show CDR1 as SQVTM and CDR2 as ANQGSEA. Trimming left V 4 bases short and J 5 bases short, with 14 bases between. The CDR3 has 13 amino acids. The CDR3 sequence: CSVGLGARTEAFF. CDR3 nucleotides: TGCAGCGTTGGGCTGGGGGCGCGAACTGAAGCTTTCTTT.

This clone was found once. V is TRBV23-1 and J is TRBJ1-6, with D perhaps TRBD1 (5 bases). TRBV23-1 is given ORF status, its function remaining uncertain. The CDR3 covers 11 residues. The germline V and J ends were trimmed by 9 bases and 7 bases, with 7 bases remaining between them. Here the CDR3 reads CASKGNSPLHF. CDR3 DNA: TGCGCCAGTAAGGGGAATTCACCCCTCCACTTT.

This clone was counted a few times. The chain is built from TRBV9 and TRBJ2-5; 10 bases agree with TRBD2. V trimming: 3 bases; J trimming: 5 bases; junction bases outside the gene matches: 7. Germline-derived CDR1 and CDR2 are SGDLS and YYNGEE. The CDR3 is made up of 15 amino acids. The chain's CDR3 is CASSASGGVVETQYF. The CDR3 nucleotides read TGTGCCAGCAGCGCAAGCGGGGGGGTGGTTGAGACCCAGTACTTC.

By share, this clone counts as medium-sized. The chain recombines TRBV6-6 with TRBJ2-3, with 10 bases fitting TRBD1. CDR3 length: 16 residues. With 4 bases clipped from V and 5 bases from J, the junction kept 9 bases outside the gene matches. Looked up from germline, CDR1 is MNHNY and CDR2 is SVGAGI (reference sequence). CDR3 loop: CASSSPDRGMVDTQYF. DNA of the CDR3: TGTGCCAGCAGTTCTCCGGACAGGGGGATGGTAGATACGCAGTATTTT.

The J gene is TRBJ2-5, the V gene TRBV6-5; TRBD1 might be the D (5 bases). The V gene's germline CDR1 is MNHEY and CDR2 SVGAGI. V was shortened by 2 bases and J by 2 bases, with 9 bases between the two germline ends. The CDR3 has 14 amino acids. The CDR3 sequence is CASSYAPGQETQYF. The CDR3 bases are TGTGCCAGCAGTTACGCACCAGGGCAAGAGACCCAGTACTTC.

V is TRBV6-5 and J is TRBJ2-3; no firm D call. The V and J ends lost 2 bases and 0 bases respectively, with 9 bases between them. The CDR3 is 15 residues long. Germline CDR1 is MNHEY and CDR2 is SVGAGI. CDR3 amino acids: CASSYGPPSTDTQYF. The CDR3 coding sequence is TGTGCCAGCAGTTACGGGCCACCTAGCACAGATACGCAGTATTTT.

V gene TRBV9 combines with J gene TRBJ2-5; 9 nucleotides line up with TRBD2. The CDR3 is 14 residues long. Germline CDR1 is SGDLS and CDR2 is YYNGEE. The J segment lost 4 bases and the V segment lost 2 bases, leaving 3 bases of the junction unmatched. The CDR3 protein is CASSVGGGVETQYF. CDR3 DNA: TGTGCCAGCAGCGTCGGCGGGGGGGTAGAGACCCAGTACTTC.

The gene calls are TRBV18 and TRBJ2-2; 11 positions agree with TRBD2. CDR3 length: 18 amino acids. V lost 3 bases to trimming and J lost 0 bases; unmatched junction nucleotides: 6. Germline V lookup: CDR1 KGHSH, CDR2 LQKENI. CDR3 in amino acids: CASSPRLAGTANTGELFF. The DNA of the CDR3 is TGTGCCAGCTCACCGCGACTAGCGGGGACCGCGAACACCGGGGAGCTGTTTTTT.